One sample yielded the 26 T cell receptor beta chains listed below, sequenced in a study of blood T cell repertoires in COVID-19. The protocol was immunoSEQ multiplex PCR, while the TCRdb copy is restricted to in-frame clones and leaves out a portion. The sample carries 250,000 to 350,000 clones, approximately 88% recorded once. Sequencing was carried out using peripheral blood. These receptor sequences come from a woman in her thirties or forties who had recovered from COVID-19.

This sequence joins TRBV24-1 and TRBJ2-7; D may be TRBD2 (6 bases). This CDR3 comprises 13 residues. Trimming removed 3 bases at V and 4 bases at J, with 9 bases between. The germline V gene has CDR1 KGHDR and CDR2 SFDVKD. The CDR3 sequence: CATSDPSEYEQYF. CDR3 nucleotides: TGTGCCACCAGTGATCCTAGCGAGTACGAGCAGTACTTC.

The rearrangement joins TRBV5-1 to TRBJ1-2; D remains ambiguous. CDR1 is SGHRS, CDR2 YFSETQ, per germline. The CDR3 runs to 13 residues. Trimming shortened V by 3 bases and J by 8 bases, and 14 bases separated the two germline ends. This chain's CDR3 is CASSSPDGGGYTF. The CDR3 DNA sequence: TGCGCCAGCAGCTCGCCCGACGGAGGAGGCTACACCTTC.

This chain joins TRBV9 and TRBJ2-1; possibly TRBD2 for D (6 bases). V was clipped by 4 bases and J by 2 bases, with 13 bases between them. CDR3 length equals 15 residues. The germline gives CDR1 SGDLS, CDR2 YYNGEE. The CDR3 reads CASSPLAGTYNEQFF. The DNA for the CDR3 is TGTGCCAGCAGCCCCCTCGCGGGGACCTACAATGAGCAGTTCTTC.

The V gene is TRBV2, the J gene TRBJ2-1; 9 nucleotides align to TRBD1. Per the germline V gene, CDR1 is SNHLY and CDR2 is FYNNEI. Trimming cost V 6 bases and J 7 bases; bases outside gene matches: 7. The CDR3 runs to 14 residues. The chain's CDR3 is CASRWTGAGNEQFF. CDR3 coding DNA: TGTGCCAGCAGGTGGACAGGGGCGGGGAATGAGCAGTTCTTC.

On this clone itself: Mismatch with germline at one junction end may stem from a read error. The rearrangement links TRBV11-2 to TRBJ2-7; weak D call: TRBD2 (6 bases). Germline V gene sequence: CDR1 SGHAT, CDR2 FQNNGV. CDR3 length: 12 amino acids. The CDR3 DNA follows: TGTGCCAGCAGCTTAGCAGCAGGGACTCCTAACTTC. Its protein is CASSLAAGTPNF.

The rearrangement uses TRBV7-2 and TRBJ2-2, with 9 nucleotides matching TRBD2. The V and J ends lost 3 bases and 4 bases, in that order; junction bases with no gene match: 3. The germline CDR1 and CDR2 sequences are SGHTA and FQGNSA. This CDR3 is 15 amino acids long. In nucleotides, the CDR3 is TGTGCCAGCAGCTTTGGTAGCGGGGGCACCGGGGAGCTGTTTTTT. Translation: CASSFGSGGTGELFF.

The chain couples TRBV6-2 or TRBV6-3 to TRBJ1-1; 9 bases are shared with TRBD1. Germline trimming cut 5 bases from V and 5 bases from J; bases unmatched to any gene: 6. The CDR3 is 14 amino acids. The germline V gene has CDR1 MNHEY and CDR2 SVGEGT. Written as DNA, the CDR3 is TGTGCCAGCAGTCGTACAGGGGGCAAGACTGAAGCTTTCTTT. Translating it yields CASSRTGGKTEAFF.

The chain carries TRBV7-8 and TRBJ1-3; 11 nucleotides match TRBD1. The CDR3 is made up of 16 amino acids. Per germline, CDR1 SGHVS and CDR2 FQNEAQ. J lost 0 bases, V lost 5 bases, and 3 bases had no gene match. CDR3 coding DNA: TGTGCCAGCAGCCGGACAGGGGGCTTCTCTGGAAACACCATATATTTT. This gives the protein CASSRTGGFSGNTIYF.

The chain carries TRBV7-9 and TRBJ1-2; D gene uncertain. The germline V gene encodes CDR1 SEHNR and CDR2 FQNEAQ (reference sequence). The CDR3 runs to 15 residues. With 4 bases removed from V and 5 bases from J, the gap between germline ends came to 17 bases. Here the CDR3 reads CASSSRAGAPYGYTF. CDR3 nucleotide sequence: TGTGCCAGCAGCTCCCGGGCGGGCGCTCCGTATGGCTACACCTTC.

V usage is TRBV9 and J usage is TRBJ1-1; the D gene is possibly TRBD1 (6 bases). CDR1 is SGDLS, CDR2 YYNGEE, per germline. Trimming removed 0 bases at V and 2 bases at J, with 17 bases between. There are 17 residues in the CDR3. This CDR3 reads CASSVAYGTPYNTEAFF. DNA for the CDR3: TGTGCCAGCAGCGTAGCCTACGGGACACCTTACAACACTGAAGCTTTCTTT.

The chain uses TRBV10-3 and TRBJ2-3; 11 nucleotides agree with TRBD2. CDR3 length: 16 residues. Germline V gene data show CDR1 as ENHRY and CDR2 as SYGVKD. Germline trimming cut 6 bases from V and 1 base from J; bases unmatched to any gene: 6. CDR3 loop: CAISGTSGRGTDTQYF. Here the CDR3 DNA reads TGTGCCATCAGCGGGACTAGCGGCCGCGGCACAGATACGCAGTATTTT.

J is TRBJ2-7 and V is TRBV19; 11 bases are shared with TRBD2. Losses at the gene ends were 4 bases for V and 7 bases for J; bases not matched to a gene: 9. Germline CDR1 reads LNHDA; CDR2 reads SQIVND (reference sequence). This CDR3 has 15 amino acids. CDR3 residues: CASSTILAGDEEQYF. Written as DNA, the CDR3 is TGTGCCAGTAGTACCATACTAGCGGGAGACGAGGAGCAGTACTTC.

This clone turned up a few times. This chain joins TRBV25-1 and TRBJ2-1; possible D gene TRBD2, 5 bases. The CDR3 length is 13 residues. The V end was cut by 7 bases, the J end by 10 bases, with 17 bases between. CDR1 MGHDK and CDR2 SYGVNS come from the germline V gene. CDR3 coding DNA: TGTGCCAGCACCGGGGTTCGGCCAAACGAGCAGTTCTTC. As protein: CASTGVRPNEQFF. The full variable domain, with the rest looked up from reference TRBV25-1 and TRBJ2-1, is EADIYQTPRYLVIGTGKKITLECSQTMGHDKMYWYQQDPGMELHLIHYSYGVNSTEKGDLSSESTVSRIRTEHFPLTLESARPSHTSQYLCASTGVRPNEQFFGPGTRLTVL.

The J gene is TRBJ2-2, the V gene TRBV19, with 10 bases lining up with TRBD2. Germline CDR1 reads LNHDA; CDR2 reads SQIVND (reference sequence). J was trimmed by 5 bases and V by 1 base; bases with no gene match: 7. The CDR3 contains 17 residues. The CDR3 DNA sequence: TGTGCCAGTAGTATAGTTAGCGGGAGGCCCCTAACCGGGGAGCTGTTTTTT. Residues: CASSIVSGRPLTGELFF.

The chain uses TRBV29-1 and TRBJ2-7; D might be TRBD1 (6 bases). With 6 bases removed from V and 6 bases from J, the gap between germline ends came to 15 bases. Germline loops: CDR1 SQVTM, CDR2 ANQGSEA. The CDR3 contains 12 residues. The DNA of the CDR3 is TGCAGCGTAGCCGATGGGGGCGGCGAGCAGTACTTC. It specifies CSVADGGGEQYF.

The CDR3 loop is CASSKGQNYGYTF. The CDR3 coding sequence is TGTGCCAGTAGTAAAGGACAGAACTATGGCTACACCTTC. This chain links TRBV19 with TRBJ1-2; D may be TRBD1 (6 bases). The CDR3 length is 13 residues. Trimming removed 4 bases from V and 2 bases from J, with 8 bases in between. CDR1 and CDR2 (germline): LNHDA, SQIVND (reference sequence). The variable domain in full, with the rest retrieved from reference TRBV19 and TRBJ1-2, is DGGITQSPKYLFRKEGQNVTLSCEQNLNHDAMYWYRQDPGQGLRLIYYSQIVNDFQKGDIAEGYSVSREKKESFPLTVTSAQKNPTAFYLCASSKGQNYGYTFGSGTRLTVV.

The V and J genes are TRBV5-1 and TRBJ1-3, with TRBD1 as a possible D gene (5 bases). The CDR3 is made up of 16 amino acids. Germline loops: CDR1 SGHRS, CDR2 YFSETQ. V was pared by 7 bases and J by 3 bases, with 20 bases between. The chain's CDR3 is CASAAGQGAYGNTIYF. The CDR3 region has the DNA TGCGCCAGCGCCGCAGGGCAGGGCGCTTATGGAAACACCATATATTTT.

The rearrangement links TRBV11-3 to TRBJ2-1; D might be TRBD2 (5 bases). This CDR3 spans 15 amino acids. The germline CDR1 and CDR2 sequences are SGHNT and YENEEA. V shed 5 bases and J shed 8 bases, with 19 bases lying between them. The CDR3 spells CASSDYSSPYDEQFF. The CDR3 coding sequence is TGTGCCAGCAGCGACTACAGCTCACCTTACGATGAGCAGTTCTTC.

The chain is built from TRBV2 and TRBJ2-1, with D possibly matching TRBD2 (6 bases). Trimming removed 2 bases from V and 5 bases from J, with 10 bases in between. Germline-derived CDR1 and CDR2 are SNHLY and FYNNEI. This CDR3 is built from 14 residues. CDR3 sequence (DNA): TGTGCCAGCAGTGAACGCACGGGGGACAATGAGCAGTTCTTC. Translating it yields CASSERTGDNEQFF.

The V and J genes are TRBV7-6 and TRBJ1-4, with D unresolved. V shed 5 bases and J shed 7 bases, with 8 bases lying between them. The CDR3 runs to 12 residues. The germline CDR1 and CDR2 sequences are SGHVS and FNYEAQ. CDR3 coding DNA: TGTGCCAGCAGCCCTAATGGTGAAAAACTGTTTTTT. Translating gives CASSPNGEKLFF.

The chain employs TRBV5-1 and TRBJ2-7; TRBD1 matches at 7 bases. This CDR3 has 15 residues. Germline V gives CDR1 SGHRS, CDR2 YFSETQ. V lost 0 bases and J lost 2; bases outside the gene matches: 5. Here the CDR3 DNA reads TGCGCCAGCAGCTTGGGGGGACAGCCGCCCTACGAGCAGTACTTC. It encodes CASSLGGQPPYEQYF.

The V gene is TRBV27, the J gene TRBJ2-7; TRBD2 aligns across 12 bases. This CDR3 has 15 residues. CDR1 and CDR2 (germline): MNHEY, SMNVEV (reference sequence). V gave up 6 bases and J gave up 3 bases; unmatched junction bases: 6. Here the CDR3 DNA reads TGTGCCAGCAGCCCCGGACTAGCGGGATTCTACGAGCAGTACTTC. Protein sequence: CASSPGLAGFYEQYF.

V usage is TRBV5-5 and J usage is TRBJ2-1, with 9 bases matching TRBD2. CDR1 and CDR2 (germline): SGHKS, YYEKEE (reference sequence). The CDR3 spans 15 residues. Trimming at V came to 5 bases and at J to 6 bases, leaving 9 bases not matched to a gene. CDR3 DNA: TGTGCCAGCAGTATCGGCGGGGGGGCACTCAATGAGCAGTTCTTC. This gives the protein CASSIGGGALNEQFF.

This clone was counted once. The chain couples TRBV15 to TRBJ2-7; 10 bases fit TRBD1. The germline V gene encodes CDR1 LNHNV and CDR2 YYDKDF (reference sequence). The CDR3 is 14 residues long. V lost 1 base to trimming and J lost 3 bases; unmatched junction nucleotides: 0. CDR3 coding DNA: TGTGCCACCAGCAGAGGGACAGGGGGCTACGAGCAGTACTTC. This gives the protein CATSRGTGGYEQYF. Looking up the rest from reference TRBV15 and TRBJ2-7 gives the full variable domain: DAMVIQNPRYQVTQFGKPVTLSCSQTLNHNVMYWYQQKSSQAPKLLFHYYDKDFNNEADTPDNFQSRRPNTSFCFLDIRSPGLGDTAMYLCATSRGTGGYEQYFGPGTRLTVT.

The chain links TRBV7-2 to TRBJ2-1; 12 bases align to TRBD2. Germline CDR1 SGHTA, CDR2 FQGNSA. The CDR3 runs 16 residues. Unmatched junction bases numbered 9, after V lost 5 bases and J lost 7 bases. In DNA form, the CDR3 reads TGTGCCAGCAGCCCCCGACTAGCGGGAGAACTGAATGAGCAGTTCTTC. Translated: CASSPRLAGELNEQFF.

The CDR3 region has the DNA TGTGCCAGCAGCCGTTCGACTAGCGGGCTAGAGACCCAGTACTTC. Protein: CASSRSTSGLETQYF. This rearrangement joins TRBV28 to TRBJ2-5; TRBD2 aligns across 10 bases. Germline CDR1 is MDHEN and CDR2 is SYDVKM. This CDR3 has 15 amino acids. V shed 6 bases, J shed 4 bases, and the junction held 8 bases outside the gene matches.